Below are 15 T cell receptor beta chains sequenced from a single sample in a study of T-cell memory formation after mild COVID-19. TCRdb ran MiXCR on the 5' RACE reads and lists one entry per CDR3 protein. This repertoire shows around 430,000 distinct CDR3 sequences, approximately 15% found once; its top ten account for roughly 21%. The source material was PBMCs or a T cell subset sorted from them (not recorded which). Receptors originate from a man between 18 and 29 years old who had mild COVID-19 (a few samples of this study predate the infection). Cell type and time point are not known.

This clonotype was detected only a few times. The CDR3, as DNA: TGTGCCAGCAGGCCGGGGAGCCCCTATAATTCACCCCTCCACTTT. Amino acids: CASRPGSPYNSPLHF. The chain joins TRBV12-3 or TRBV12-4 to TRBJ1-6; D gene ambiguous. The CDR3 length is 15 residues. Between the trimmed V and J ends, which lost 6 bases and 2 bases, there was a span of 11 bases.

The chain employs TRBV2 and TRBJ1-1; D is unclear. In germline, CDR1 is SNHLY, CDR2 FYNNEI. The CDR3 length is 20 residues. V lost 1 base and J 1 base, leaving 25 bases between the germline ends. CDR3 sequence: CASSEGATRSRRLGNTEAFF. In nucleotides, the CDR3 is TGTGCCAGCAGTGAAGGTGCCACGAGGTCGAGGAGGCTTGGGAACACTGAAGCTTTCTTT.

J is TRBJ2-5 and V is TRBV18; TRBD2 aligns across 8 bases. CDR3 size: 16 residues. The germline V gene encodes CDR1 KGHSH and CDR2 LQKENI. V lost 4 bases to trimming and J lost 0 bases; unmatched junction nucleotides: 7. CDR3 in amino acids: CASSLVAGKYQETQYF. CDR3 DNA sequence: TGTGCCAGCTCACTTGTAGCGGGGAAGTACCAAGAGACCCAGTACTTC.

This clonotype has more than one count but fewer than ten. The V gene is TRBV12-3 or TRBV12-4, the J gene TRBJ1-6, with 11 bases lining up with TRBD1. This CDR3 comprises 15 residues. Trimming at V came to 4 bases and at J to 9 bases, leaving 5 bases not matched to a gene. The CDR3 region is CASSSRTGGGSPLHF. The CDR3 nucleotides are TGTGCCAGCAGTTCCCGGACAGGGGGCGGTTCACCCCTCCACTTT.

This chain links TRBV2 with TRBJ1-2; no clear D gene. CDR1 and CDR2 from the germline V gene are SNHLY and FYNNEI. Trimming stripped 11 bases from V and 8 bases from J, with 21 bases between. The length of the CDR3 is 13 residues. This CDR3 is CAGEARRFRGYTF. Written as DNA, the CDR3 is TGTGCCGGCGAAGCCCGGAGGTTCCGCGGCTACACCTTC.

This clonotype occurred a few times. The chain uses TRBV9 and TRBJ1-5, with D unclear. V lost 7 bases to trimming and J lost 7 bases, with 12 bases between them. Germline CDR1 reads SGDLS; CDR2 reads YYNGEE. The CDR3 is 12 amino acids. CDR3 sequence reads: CASGKGTQPQHF. DNA of the CDR3: TGTGCCAGCGGAAAGGGTACCCAGCCCCAGCATTTT.

The V and J genes are TRBV12-3 or TRBV12-4 and TRBJ2-3; D gene ambiguous. Deletions cut 4 bases from V and 2 bases from J, with 16 bases between. This CDR3 is built from 16 residues. This CDR3 is CASSSQRQIPTDTQYF. The CDR3 region has the DNA TGTGCCAGCAGTTCCCAACGCCAAATCCCCACAGATACGCAGTATTTT.

This clonotype was seen only a few times. The chain combines TRBV4-2 with TRBJ2-1; the D gene is possibly TRBD1 (6 bases). Trimming shortened V by 0 bases and J by 2 bases, and 17 bases separated the two germline ends. This CDR3 is built from 18 residues. In germline, CDR1 is LGHNA, CDR2 YNFKEQ. The CDR3: CASSQDADRDNTYNEQFF. The CDR3 nucleotides read TGTGCCAGCAGCCAAGACGCCGACCGGGACAACACCTACAATGAGCAGTTCTTC.

The gene calls are TRBV9 and TRBJ2-3; 12 bases agree with TRBD2. The CDR3 is 16 residues long. The V and J ends lost 4 bases and 4 bases, in that order; junction bases with no gene match: 7. In germline, CDR1 is SGDLS, CDR2 YYNGEE. CDR3 amino acids: CASSLRTSGAADTQYF. In DNA, the CDR3 is TGTGCCAGCAGCCTTCGGACTAGCGGGGCCGCAGATACGCAGTATTTT.

This chain links TRBV4-2 with TRBJ2-3; D not resolved. The CDR3 runs to 13 residues. Trimming removed 4 bases at V and 4 bases at J, with 9 bases between. Germline values: CDR1 LGHNA, CDR2 YNFKEQ. The DNA of the CDR3 is TGTGCCAGCAGCCCCCCTGTCCCAGATACGCAGTATTTT. The encoded protein is CASSPPVPDTQYF.

V gene TRBV7-9 combines with J gene TRBJ2-7; possible D gene TRBD1, 5 bases. Trimming stripped 5 bases from V and 0 bases from J, with 11 bases between. The CDR3 is 14 residues long. In germline, CDR1 is SEHNR, CDR2 FQNEAQ (reference sequence). The CDR3 reads CASSAWGSSYEQYV. CDR3 nucleotide sequence: TGTGCCAGCAGCGCGTGGGGCAGCTCCTACGAGCAGTACGTC.

The rearrangement uses TRBV6-2 or TRBV6-3 and TRBJ1-2; TRBD1 aligns across 7 bases. The germline V gene encodes CDR1 MNHEY and CDR2 SVGEGT. This CDR3 is 15 amino acids long. Losses at the gene ends were 6 bases for V and 1 base for J; bases not matched to a gene: 8. CDR3 bases: TGTGCCAGCAGGTTCGGGACAGAAAATAACTATGGCTACACCTTC. Protein product: CASRFGTENNYGYTF.

J is TRBJ2-7 and V is TRBV28; TRBD1 matches 9 bases. Germline trimming cut 6 bases from V and 8 bases from J; bases unmatched to any gene: 5. The germline gives CDR1 MDHEN, CDR2 SYDVKM. The CDR3 has 12 amino acids. The CDR3 reads CASSEQGAQQYV. Here the CDR3 DNA reads TGTGCCAGCAGCGAACAGGGGGCCCAGCAGTACGTC.

The chain recombines TRBV7-6 with TRBJ1-6; TRBD1 matches at 7 bases. There are 17 residues in the CDR3. Germline V CDR1 and CDR2: SGHVS, FNYEAQ. V gave up 7 bases and J gave up 7 bases; unmatched junction bases: 16. CDR3 amino acids: CASTPTMTGSGNSPLHF. In DNA, the CDR3 is TGTGCCAGCACCCCGACCATGACAGGGTCGGGAAATTCACCCCTCCACTTT.

V and J are TRBV5-1 and TRBJ2-3; the match to TRBD2 covers 7 bases. CDR3 length: 15 amino acids. V was pared by 3 bases and J by 4 bases, with 8 bases of the junction left unmatched. Germline loops: CDR1 SGHRS, CDR2 YFSETQ. For the CDR3, the DNA is TGCGCCAGCAGCTCCGGACTAGTTCAGTCAGATACGCAGTATTTT. Its translation: CASSSGLVQSDTQYF.